The 25 T cell receptor beta chains reported below all come from one sample, sequenced in a study of blood T cells in healthy people across ages. For the second PCR, which ran for roughly 6 to 12 cycles, a sample-barcoded 5' primer and a J-beta primer mix were used. TCRdb reprocessed the 5' RACE reads via MiXCR and lists one record per CDR3 protein. Of 1.5 million to 2 million distinct CDR3 sequences detected, 49% appear once; the ten largest clones hold 2.1%. The sample consisted of blood. These receptors all stem from a woman aged 40 to 50 in good health.

V and J are TRBV11-2 and TRBJ2-3, with D perhaps TRBD2 (5 bases). Trimming left V 5 bases short and J 4 bases short, with 10 bases between. Germline CDR1 and CDR2: SGHAT and FQNNGV. This CDR3 region has 13 residues. The CDR3 bases are TGTGCCAGCAGCCCAGAACTAGCAGATACGCAGTATTTT. Translated, it gives CASSPELADTQYF.

The chain is built from TRBV20-1 and TRBJ1-6; D unresolved. Germline lookup yields CDR1 DFQATT and CDR2 SNEGSKA (reference sequence). V was shortened by 6 bases and J by 3 bases, with 12 bases between the two germline ends. The CDR3 spans 14 residues. The CDR3 sequence: CSAGSRNYNSPLHF. The CDR3 region has the DNA TGCAGTGCAGGGAGTCGCAACTATAATTCACCCCTCCACTTT.

The chain links TRBV20-1 to TRBJ2-1; no clear D gene. This CDR3 contains 12 residues. Trimming cost V 0 bases and J 7 bases, with 7 bases left between them. Germline V gives CDR1 DFQATT, CDR2 SNEGSKA (reference sequence). For the CDR3, the DNA is TGCAGTGCTAGAGAATTGGTAAATGAGCAGTTCTTC. Translation gives CSARELVNEQFF.

The rearrangement joins TRBV20-1 to TRBJ2-7, with D possibly being TRBD1 (7 bases). The germline V gene encodes CDR1 DFQATT and CDR2 SNEGSKA (reference sequence). V gave up 6 bases and J gave up 2 bases, with 20 bases separating them. The CDR3 is made up of 15 amino acids. CDR3 amino acids: CSAFSPGGLPYEQYF. In DNA form, the CDR3 reads TGCAGTGCCTTCTCGCCAGGGGGGCTCCCCTACGAGCAGTACTTC.

This chain connects TRBV6-5 to TRBJ2-4, with D perhaps TRBD1 (6 bases). The J call is in doubt because the DNA end fits TRBJ2-7 better. The CDR3 is 14 amino acids. Germline V CDR1 and CDR2: MNHEY, SVGAGI. CDR3: CASSYQGIPYEQYF. The CDR3, as DNA: TGTGCCAGCAGTTACCAGGGGATCCCCTACGAGCAGTACTTC.

This clonotype was seen a handful of times. The chain employs TRBV24-1 and TRBJ2-5; D is undetermined. Looked up from germline, CDR1 is KGHDR and CDR2 is SFDVKD. The CDR3 runs 14 residues. V was pared by 4 bases and J by 5 bases, with 13 bases between. The CDR3 sequence is CATSDTSYRETQYF. CDR3 in DNA: TGTGCCACCAGTGACACCTCATATAGGGAGACCCAGTACTTC.

The chain carries TRBV5-6 and TRBJ2-7, with a weak D call TRBD1 (6 bases). V lost 3 bases, J lost 2 bases, and 18 bases lay in between. The CDR3 extends over 16 amino acids. In germline, CDR1 is SGHDT, CDR2 YYEEEE. DNA of the CDR3: TGTGCCAGCAGCTGGTCTCCAGGGGCGCTTACCTACGAGCAGTACTTC. This encodes CASSWSPGALTYEQYF.

V usage is TRBV6-5 and J usage is TRBJ2-5, with 7 bases aligning to TRBD1. The DNA end is a closer match to TRBJ2-7, so the J assignment may be wrong. The CDR3 runs 17 residues. The germline V gene has CDR1 MNHEY and CDR2 SVGAGI. The CDR3 here is CASSLRPGQTYSYEQYF. CDR3 DNA: TGTGCCAGCAGCTTAAGACCGGGACAGACTTACTCCTACGAGCAGTACTTC.

The rearrangement links TRBV20-1 to TRBJ1-2; TRBD1 aligns across 7 bases. The CDR3 runs to 13 residues. The V gene end was trimmed by 4 bases and the J gene end by 5 bases; junction bases not matched to a gene: 7. Germline assignment: CDR1 DFQATT and CDR2 SNEGSKA (reference sequence). This CDR3 reads CSAKSRQGYGYTF. CDR3 bases: TGCAGTGCTAAATCTAGACAGGGATATGGCTACACCTTC.

V gene TRBV13 combines with J gene TRBJ2-1; D uncertain. The CDR3 runs 11 residues. V was clipped by 6 bases and J by 6 bases, with 6 bases between them. The germline V gene encodes CDR1 PRHDT and CDR2 FYEKMQ (reference sequence). DNA for the CDR3: TGTGCCAGCAGGGCCCGCAATGAGCAGTTCTTC. Translating it yields CASRARNEQFF.

The genes are TRBV4-3 and TRBJ2-3; 11 bases are a match to TRBD2. Trimming removed 0 bases from V and 3 bases from J; junction bases left unmatched: 8. This CDR3 is 18 amino acids long. Germline CDR1 is LGHNA and CDR2 is YSLEER. The CDR3 DNA reads as TGCGCCAGCAGCCAAGATTCAACTAGCGGGGGAAGAACAGATACGCAGTATTTT. Translating it yields CASSQDSTSGGRTDTQYF.

V and J are TRBV12-3 or TRBV12-4 and TRBJ1-6; D remains ambiguous. The CDR3 runs to 14 residues. The germline V and J ends were trimmed by 4 bases and 7 bases, with 11 bases remaining between them. DNA of the CDR3: TGTGCCAGCAGTTCGGGCAGGTGGAATTCACCCCTCCACTTT. Its protein product is CASSSGRWNSPLHF.

The CDR3 coding sequence is TGTGCCAGCAGAACAACCCGGACAGGGGAAACCTACAATGAGCAGTTCTTC. As protein: CASRTTRTGETYNEQFF. V and J are TRBV28 and TRBJ2-1; 9 nucleotides match TRBD1. CDR1 is MDHEN, CDR2 SYDVKM, per germline. V was pared by 6 bases and J by 2 bases, with 11 bases of the junction left unmatched. The CDR3 runs to 17 residues.

This rearrangement joins TRBV5-1 to TRBJ2-1; D could derive from TRBD1 or TRBD2 (5 bases each). Germline V lookup: CDR1 SGHRS, CDR2 YFSETQ. V lost 1 base, J lost 5 bases, and 13 bases lay in between. The CDR3 is made up of 15 amino acids. The DNA of the CDR3 is TGCGCCAGCAGCTTGACGTCGGGGCCTAACAATGAGCAGTTCTTC. It is translated as CASSLTSGPNNEQFF.

This sequence joins TRBV20-1 and TRBJ1-4; no reliable D call. Per the germline V gene, CDR1 is DFQATT and CDR2 is SNEGSKA (reference sequence). The CDR3 has 12 amino acids. Trimming took off 3 bases at V and 8 bases at J, with 10 bases between the two ends. The CDR3 region has the DNA TGCAGTGCTAGCAGCTCAGGAGAAAAACTGTTTTTT. Translated: CSASSSGEKLFF.

The V and J genes are TRBV12-3 or TRBV12-4 and TRBJ1-1; 8 bases map to TRBD1. CDR3 length equals 14 residues. V shed 3 bases, J shed 3 bases, and the junction held 3 bases outside the gene matches. CDR3 in amino acids: CASSFQGAYTEAFF. CDR3 nucleotide sequence: TGTGCCAGCAGTTTTCAGGGGGCGTACACTGAAGCTTTCTTT.

V and J are TRBV9 and TRBJ2-1, with D perhaps TRBD1 (5 bases). Germline V gene data show CDR1 as SGDLS and CDR2 as YYNGEE. The CDR3 has 14 amino acids. The germline V and J ends were trimmed by 1 base and 6 bases, with 11 bases remaining between them. CDR3 bases: TGTGCCAGCAGCGTATTACAGGTCGGCAATGAGCAGTTCTTC. It encodes CASSVLQVGNEQFF. Using reference TRBV9 and TRBJ2-1 for the parts outside the CDR3, the full variable domain is DSGVTQTPKHLITATGQRVTLRCSPRSGDLSVYWYQQSLDQGLQFLIQYYNGEERAKGNILERFSAQQFPDLHSELNLSSLELGDSALYFCASSVLQVGNEQFFGPGTRLTVL.

A note on this clonotype: The junction differs from germline at one of its ends, possibly a read error. This chain uses TRBV29-1 with TRBJ2-4; perhaps TRBD1 as D (6 bases). Germline CDR1 and CDR2: SQVTM and ANQGSEA. The CDR3 covers 13 residues. The CDR3 DNA reads as TGCAGCGCTGAACCCAGGGGCAAAAACATTCAGTACTTC. Its protein is CSAEPRGKNIQYF.

There are a few counts of this clonotype. The CDR3 DNA reads TGCAGCTTGAGCTTGGGGGGAGGTGGATCCTACGAGCAGTACTTC. Its protein product is CSLSLGGGGSYEQYF. The chain couples TRBV29-1 to TRBJ2-7, with D possibly being TRBD2 (6 bases). The V end was cut by 8 bases, the J end by 1 base, with 21 bases between. The V gene's germline CDR1 is SQVTM and CDR2 ANQGSEA. CDR3 length: 15 amino acids.

This clonotype turned up a few times. This rearrangement joins TRBV28 to TRBJ2-1, with a weak D call TRBD2 (5 bases). The germline CDR1 and CDR2 sequences are MDHEN and SYDVKM. This CDR3 is 14 amino acids long. The V and J ends lost 2 bases and 4 bases respectively, with 9 bases between them. CDR3 DNA sequence: TGTGCCAGCAGTTTAGAGAGGGTTTACAATGAGCAGTTCTTC. Protein sequence: CASSLERVYNEQFF.

This clonotype occurred a few times. J is TRBJ2-3 and V is TRBV20-1, with TRBD1 matching 7 bases. Germline CDR1 is DFQATT and CDR2 is SNEGSKA (reference sequence). Trimming cost V 3 bases and J 6 bases; bases outside gene matches: 3. The CDR3 sequence is 12 residues long. The CDR3 DNA follows: TGCAGTGCTAGGACAGGGCAGGATACGCAGTATTTT. Encoded protein: CSARTGQDTQYF.

This clonotype was seen at least ten times. This chain uses TRBV9 with TRBJ2-5, with D perhaps TRBD1 (6 bases). Germline V gives CDR1 SGDLS, CDR2 YYNGEE. The CDR3 covers 13 residues. Trimming removed 0 bases at V and 3 bases at J, with 6 bases between. CDR3 loop: CASSVDREETQYF. CDR3 DNA: TGTGCCAGCAGCGTAGACAGGGAAGAGACCCAGTACTTC.

This clonotype was observed a handful of times. The chain employs TRBV15 and TRBJ2-1, with TRBD2 identical over 7 bases. The CDR3 extends over 16 amino acids. V trimming: 4 bases; J trimming: 2 bases; junction bases outside the gene matches: 8. Germline V gene data show CDR1 as LNHNV and CDR2 as YYDKDF (reference sequence). The CDR3 nucleotides read TGTGCCACCAGCATCATGAAGCGGGAACCCTACAATGAGCAGTTCTTC. As protein: CATSIMKREPYNEQFF.

The V call is TRBV2, the J call TRBJ2-7; maybe TRBD1 (5 bases). Per germline, CDR1 SNHLY and CDR2 FYNNEI. The CDR3 is made up of 12 amino acids. V shed 5 bases and J shed 9 bases, with 14 bases lying between them. The CDR3 loop is CASSLQGLGQYF. DNA for the CDR3: TGTGCCAGCAGTCTTCAGGGTCTGGGGCAGTACTTC.

The chain is built from TRBV28 and TRBJ2-7; 8 bases are shared with TRBD1. V lost 6 bases to trimming and J lost 3 bases; unmatched junction nucleotides: 10. Germline V CDR1 and CDR2: MDHEN, SYDVKM. This CDR3 region has 15 residues. CDR3 amino acids: CASSSLKDRDYEQYF. The CDR3 nucleotides read TGTGCCAGCAGCTCCTTAAAGGACAGGGACTACGAGCAGTACTTC.